What follows are 32 T cell receptor beta chains derived from one specimen sequenced in a study of blood T cell repertoires in COVID-19. The table came from immunoSEQ multiplex PCR; TCRdb's copy has only in-frame clones and leaves some out. The sample has 95,000 to 110,000 clones; approximately 88% are singletons. The sample comprised peripheral blood. These receptors all come from a man in his fifties with active or convalescent COVID-19.

This clone was seen a few times. The chain joins TRBV29-1 to TRBJ2-1; 8 bases fit TRBD2. This CDR3 is built from 15 residues. Germline-derived CDR1 and CDR2 are SQVTM and ANQGSEA. V was clipped by 1 base and J by 1 base; unmatched bases: 3. The CDR3 region is CSVEGGGRSYNEQFF. The CDR3 DNA is TGCAGCGTTGAAGGGGGCGGGAGGTCCTACAATGAGCAGTTCTTC.

The chain uses TRBV30 and TRBJ1-6; no clear D. The germline V gene encodes CDR1 GTSNPN and CDR2 SVGIG (reference sequence). V was trimmed by 0 bases and J by 4 bases, leaving 7 bases between them. This CDR3 comprises 14 residues. Here the CDR3 reads CAWSVAIYNSPLHF. Here the CDR3 DNA reads TGTGCCTGGAGTGTAGCAATTTATAATTCACCCCTCCACTTT.

The chain couples TRBV4-3 to TRBJ2-2, with 10 bases lining up with TRBD2. The CDR3 is made up of 15 amino acids. The J segment lost 3 bases and the V segment lost 4 bases, leaving 2 bases of the junction unmatched. The germline V gene has CDR1 LGHNA and CDR2 YSLEER. The CDR3 reads CASSPLAGDTGELFF. The DNA for the CDR3 is TGCGCCAGCAGCCCTCTAGCGGGAGACACCGGGGAGCTGTTTTTT.

The V call is TRBV3-1 (or the pseudogene TRBV3-2), the J call TRBJ1-2; unclear D gene. The germline CDR1 and CDR2 sequences are LGHDT and YNNKEL (reference sequence). V lost 0 bases to trimming and J lost 11 bases, with 10 bases between them. This CDR3 comprises 12 residues. Here the CDR3 DNA reads TGTGCCAGCAGCCAAGAGCCGGGGATTTACACCTTC. Translated: CASSQEPGIYTF.

The chain links TRBV7-9 to TRBJ2-1; a possible D gene is TRBD1 (7 bases). In germline, CDR1 is SEHNR, CDR2 FQNEAQ (reference sequence). The CDR3 contains 13 residues. V was trimmed by 3 bases and J by 8 bases, leaving 11 bases between them. CDR3 sequence reads: CASSFVRGDEQFF. The DNA of the CDR3 is TGTGCCAGCAGCTTTGTCAGGGGGGATGAGCAGTTCTTC.

J is TRBJ1-5 and V is TRBV15; D remains ambiguous. CDR3 length: 13 amino acids. V shed 0 bases and J shed 7 bases, with 7 bases lying between them. From germline, CDR1 is LNHNV and CDR2 YYDKDF (reference sequence). The CDR3 reads CATSRDVFQPQHF. The CDR3 DNA reads as TGTGCCACCAGCAGAGATGTATTCCAGCCCCAGCATTTT.

This rearrangement joins TRBV3-1 (or the pseudogene TRBV3-2) to TRBJ2-2; the D is unclear. The CDR3 loop spans 13 amino acids. Germline loops: CDR1 LGHDT, CDR2 YNNKEL (reference sequence). The ends were cut back, 2 bases at V and 2 bases at J, with 3 bases in the middle. DNA for the CDR3: TGTGCCAGCAGCCAACTTAACACCGGGGAGCTGTTTTTT. It encodes CASSQLNTGELFF.

This clone is a singleton in its sample. This chain joins TRBV7-2 and TRBJ2-1; TRBD2 matches at 12 bases. Losses at the gene ends were 0 bases for V and 8 bases for J; bases not matched to a gene: 8. The germline CDR1 and CDR2 sequences are SGHTA and FQGNSA. The CDR3 extends over 17 amino acids. CDR3 in amino acids: CASSLAPTSGRGYEQFF. CDR3 DNA: TGTGCCAGCAGCTTAGCTCCGACTAGCGGGAGAGGCTATGAGCAGTTCTTC.

The rearrangement links TRBV2 to TRBJ1-3; 7 nucleotides line up with TRBD1. V gave up 4 bases and J gave up 1 base; unmatched junction bases: 4. CDR1 and CDR2 from the germline V gene are SNHLY and FYNNEI. The CDR3 has 15 amino acids. CDR3 DNA sequence: TGTGCCAGCAGTGGACAGGGCTTGTCTGGAAACACCATATATTTT. It encodes CASSGQGLSGNTIYF.

The rearrangement links TRBV6-2 or TRBV6-3 to TRBJ2-7; 8 positions match TRBD2. This CDR3 comprises 14 residues. V was clipped by 2 bases and J by 3 bases; unmatched bases: 3. Germline loops: CDR1 MNHEY, CDR2 SVGEGT. The CDR3 DNA is TGTGCCAGCAGTTACGGGACTAGTGACTACGAGCAGTACTTC. This codes for CASSYGTSDYEQYF.

The rearrangement uses TRBV6-1 and TRBJ2-2; D is possibly TRBD1 (5 bases). The CDR3 loop spans 13 amino acids. Trimming took off 1 base at V and 6 bases at J, with 6 bases between the two ends. Germline-derived CDR1 and CDR2 are MNHNS and SASEGT. CDR3 region: CASSEGGAGELFF. Here the CDR3 DNA reads TGTGCCAGCAGTGAAGGGGGCGCCGGGGAGCTGTTTTTT.

The chain employs TRBV5-1 and TRBJ1-2, with TRBD1 matching 7 bases. The V and J ends lost 4 bases and 6 bases, in that order; junction bases with no gene match: 12. CDR3 length: 15 amino acids. Germline V CDR1 and CDR2: SGHRS, YFSETQ. CDR3 DNA sequence: TGCGCCAGCAGCGTAACAGGGGTGGGACTCCATGGCTACACCTTC. Encoded protein: CASSVTGVGLHGYTF.

This chain joins TRBV3-1 (or the pseudogene TRBV3-2) and TRBJ2-3; TRBD2 is a possible D gene (6 bases). V was trimmed by 4 bases and J by 6 bases, leaving 14 bases between them. This CDR3 is built from 14 residues. Germline V gene data show CDR1 as LGHDT and CDR2 as YNNKEL (reference sequence). CDR3 region: CASSLRTIGDTQYF. In DNA form, the CDR3 reads TGTGCCAGCAGCCTTCGGACTATCGGGGATACGCAGTATTTT.

The rearrangement uses TRBV6-6 and TRBJ1-1, with D possibly matching TRBD1 (5 bases). V was clipped by 0 bases and J by 5 bases, with 13 bases between them. Per the germline V gene, CDR1 is MNHNY and CDR2 is SVGAGI (reference sequence). The CDR3 has 15 residues. The CDR3 here is CASSYSGPGRTEAFF. Here the CDR3 DNA reads TGTGCCAGCAGTTACTCGGGGCCCGGGCGGACTGAAGCTTTCTTT.

J is TRBJ1-3 and V is TRBV15, with 10 bases aligning to TRBD1. Trimming took 3 bases from V and 3 from J; bases not matched to a gene: 8. In germline, CDR1 is LNHNV, CDR2 YYDKDF (reference sequence). The CDR3 is 17 residues long. Here the CDR3 reads CATSRGTGTGVGNTIYF. DNA for the CDR3: TGTGCCACCAGCAGGGGAACCGGGACAGGGGTTGGAAACACCATATATTTT.

The table lists this clone with a count of one. The chain combines TRBV5-1 with TRBJ2-2, with a tentative D call TRBD1 (6 bases). Germline CDR1 reads SGHRS; CDR2 reads YFSETQ. The CDR3 length is 15 residues. V lost 4 bases, J lost 6 bases, and 16 bases lay in between. Written as DNA, the CDR3 is TGCGCCAGCAGCGGCACAGGGATGGGGGCCGGGGAGCTGTTTTTT. It encodes CASSGTGMGAGELFF.

The chain is built from TRBV5-4 and TRBJ2-3; 10 bases line up with TRBD2. Losses at the gene ends were 2 bases for V and 3 bases for J; bases not matched to a gene: 9. Germline V CDR1 and CDR2: SGHNT, YYREEE (reference sequence). The CDR3 is made up of 17 amino acids. The DNA of the CDR3 is TGTGCCAGCAGCTTCACTAGCGGGACAAGGTGGACAGATACGCAGTATTTT. It translates to CASSFTSGTRWTDTQYF.

The V gene is TRBV24-1, the J gene TRBJ1-1; D possibly corresponds to TRBD1 (5 bases). The CDR3 length is 18 residues. The V end was cut by 3 bases, the J end by 3 bases, with 22 bases between. The V gene's germline CDR1 is KGHDR and CDR2 SFDVKD. The CDR3 nucleotides are TGTGCCACCAGTGATGTGGGGCTGGCTTGGCGGGGGGACACTGAAGCTTTCTTT. It is translated as CATSDVGLAWRGDTEAFF.

The CDR3 region has the DNA TGTGCCAGCAGCAGCACAAAAACCAGGGGACACACACCCCGCTGGAACACTGAAGCTTTCTTT. Protein sequence: CASSSTKTRGHTPRWNTEAFF. The chain employs TRBV21-1 and TRBJ1-1; the listed D gene, TRBD1, was not tested against the DNA. TRBV21-1 is a pseudogene locus. This CDR3 has 21 residues.

The chain carries TRBV7-9 and TRBJ2-1; TRBD1 might be the D (8 bases). V lost 5 bases, J lost 8 bases, and 16 bases lay in between. The CDR3 is 14 amino acids. Germline CDR1 reads SEHNR; CDR2 reads FQNEAQ (reference sequence). This CDR3 reads CASSIRTGRDEQFF. CDR3 nucleotides: TGTGCCAGCAGCATAAGGACAGGGAGGGATGAGCAGTTCTTC.

The rearrangement links TRBV27 to TRBJ1-5; the D is unclear. Between the trimmed V and J ends, which lost 5 bases and 0 bases, there was a span of 20 bases. In germline, CDR1 is MNHEY, CDR2 SMNVEV (reference sequence). CDR3 length equals 18 residues. The DNA of the CDR3 is TGTGCCAGCAGTCCGCTAGCCCCCTGGCAGCATAGCAATCAGCCCCAGCATTTT. Encoded protein: CASSPLAPWQHSNQPQHF.

The chain is built from TRBV9 and TRBJ2-1, with 7 bases that match TRBD2. This CDR3 contains 14 residues. From germline, CDR1 is SGDLS and CDR2 YYNGEE. The V gene end was trimmed by 7 bases and the J gene end by 7 bases; junction bases not matched to a gene: 11. This CDR3 reads CASGRGGPANEQFF. The CDR3, as DNA: TGTGCCAGCGGGCGGGGAGGGCCGGCTAATGAGCAGTTCTTC.

V gene TRBV5-5 combines with J gene TRBJ2-7; D remains unclear. V shed 2 bases and J shed 3 bases, with 9 bases lying between them. Germline V gene sequence: CDR1 SGHKS, CDR2 YYEKEE (reference sequence). The CDR3 spans 13 residues. CDR3 bases: TGTGCCAGCAGCTTAGACACGTACTACGAGCAGTACTTC. Residues: CASSLDTYYEQYF.

V usage is TRBV29-1 and J usage is TRBJ2-7, with 7 positions matching TRBD1. J lost 5 bases, V lost 5 bases, and 9 bases had no gene match. CDR1 and CDR2 (germline): SQVTM, ANQGSEA. CDR3 length equals 13 residues. CDR3 nucleotide sequence: TGCAGCGTTCGAAAGGGGGCTACGGACGAGCAGTACTTC. Amino acids: CSVRKGATDEQYF.

J is TRBJ2-7 and V is TRBV7-2; D is unresolved. The CDR3 is 12 residues long. The germline V gene has CDR1 SGHTA and CDR2 FQGNSA. V lost 2 bases to trimming and J lost 12 bases, with 14 bases between them. CDR3 residues: CASSLLGAAPYF. CDR3 nucleotide sequence: TGTGCCAGCAGCTTACTTGGCGCAGCGCCGTACTTC. Full variable domain (remainder filled in from reference TRBV7-2 and TRBJ2-7): GAGVSQSPSNKVTEKGKDVELRCDPISGHTALYWYRQSLGQGLEFLIYFQGNSAPDKSGLPSDRFSAERTGGSVSTLTIQRTQQEDSAVYLCASSLLGAAPYFGPGTRLTVT.

The gene calls are TRBV5-1 and TRBJ2-7; TRBD1 aligns across 7 bases. This CDR3 is built from 15 residues. CDR1 is SGHRS, CDR2 YFSETQ, per germline. J was trimmed by 5 bases and V by 0 bases; bases with no gene match: 8. CDR3 sequence: CASSLVIQGKHEQYF. In nucleotides, the CDR3 is TGCGCCAGCAGCTTGGTAATACAGGGGAAGCACGAGCAGTACTTC. The whole variable domain, remainder taken from reference TRBV5-1 and TRBJ2-7, is KAGVTQTPRYLIKTRGQQVTLSCSPISGHRSVSWYQQTPGQGLQFLFEYFSETQRNKGNFPGRFSGRQFSNSRSEMNVSTLELGDSALYLCASSLVIQGKHEQYFGPGTRLTVT.

J is TRBJ2-5 and V is TRBV5-6; no reliable D call. Trimming pared 0 bases from V and 2 bases from J, leaving 5 bases between. The V gene's germline CDR1 is SGHDT and CDR2 YYEEEE. The CDR3 consists of 13 residues. CDR3 loop: CASSLGRQETQYF. The CDR3 nucleotides read TGTGCCAGCAGCTTGGGCAGACAAGAGACCCAGTACTTC.

This clone was picked up a small number of times. The rearrangement uses TRBV28 and TRBJ2-2; 7 positions match TRBD2. CDR1 and CDR2 (germline): MDHEN, SYDVKM. The V segment lost 6 bases and the J segment 1 base; nucleotides outside the gene matches: 5. The length of the CDR3 is 15 residues. CDR3 in DNA: TGTGCCAGCAGCGATGGCGGGGGGAACACCGGGGAGCTGTTTTTT. Its protein is CASSDGGGNTGELFF.

The CDR3, as DNA: TGTGCCAGCAGTGAATCGGTGTCCAACTATGGCTACACCTTC. This codes for CASSESVSNYGYTF. The chain carries TRBV25-1 and TRBJ1-2; D gene uncertain. The CDR3 consists of 14 residues. The germline gives CDR1 MGHDK, CDR2 SYGVNS. V was shortened by 1 base and J by 2 bases, with 8 bases between the two germline ends.

V is TRBV18 and J is TRBJ2-1; D not certain. Trimming removed 0 bases from V and 6 bases from J, with 3 bases in between. CDR1 is KGHSH and CDR2 is LQKENI in the germline V gene. CDR3 size: 12 residues. The CDR3 loop reads CASSPPSNEQFF. The CDR3 nucleotides read TGTGCCAGCTCACCACCCAGCAATGAGCAGTTCTTC. Combining the CDR3 with reference TRBV18 and TRBJ2-1 gives the whole variable domain NAGVMQNPRHLVRRRGQEARLRCSPMKGHSHVYWYRQLPEEGLKFMVYLQKENIIDESGMPKERFSAEFPKEGPSILRIQQVVRGDSAAYFCASSPPSNEQFFGPGTRLTVL.

This clone was seen just once. The gene calls are TRBV3-1 (or the pseudogene TRBV3-2) and TRBJ1-1; 7 nucleotides match TRBD1. Germline values: CDR1 LGHDT, CDR2 YNNKEL (reference sequence). This CDR3 has 18 amino acids. V gave up 0 bases and J gave up 1 base; unmatched junction bases: 11. CDR3: CASSQEGGTGQTNTEAFF. CDR3 in DNA: TGTGCCAGCAGCCAAGAAGGGGGCACGGGACAGACGAACACTGAAGCTTTCTTT.

CDR3 in amino acids: CASFAGRGWGTDTQYF. CDR3 in DNA: TGTGCCAGCTTCGCCGGGAGGGGCTGGGGCACAGATACGCAGTATTTT. The chain is built from TRBV28 and TRBJ2-3, with TRBD2 identical over 8 bases. The CDR3 contains 16 residues. With 8 bases clipped from V and 1 base from J, the junction kept 11 bases outside the gene matches. CDR1 and CDR2 from the germline V gene are MDHEN and SYDVKM.